The rows below give T cell receptor beta chains drawn from one sample of a study of healthy donors' naive CD4 and CD8 T cells. TCRdb used MiXCR to reprocess the reads, holding one entry per CDR3 protein. The sample consists of approximately 180,000 distinct CDR3 sequences, about 70% of them appearing once. Sequencing input: naive CD4+ and CD8+ T cells sorted from blood, pooled from several donors. These receptors all come from a pool of human donors in good health; the sample pools cells from several healthy donors. CDR3s include the opening cysteine and the closing phenylalanine or tryptophan. A D gene is named only where the DNA matches it firmly. Clone size is shown for a subset of rows, as once, few, many or a class of expanded clone.

size	V	J	D	DNA	CDR3
.	TRBV11-2	TRBJ2-3	.	TGTGCCAGCAGCTACCTAAGGACCGAAAATACGCAGTATTTT	CASSYLRTENTQYF
.	TRBV27	TRBJ2-3	.	TGTGCCAGCAGTAAGGTGGGGGTGGCAGGAATCACAGATACGCAGTATTTT	CASSKVGVAGITDTQYF
few	TRBV7-8	TRBJ2-3	TRBD2	TGTGCCAGCAGCTTAGCGCGTAAAGGACTAGCGTATGATACGCAGTATTTT	CASSLARKGLAYDTQYF
.	TRBV19	TRBJ2-7	.	TGTGCCAGTAGTCCAGGACAGAACTACGAGCAGTACTTC	CASSPGQNYEQYF
.	TRBV25-1	TRBJ2-1	.	TGTGCCAGCAGTGAGGGGCAGGGTAGGAATGAGCAGTTCTTC	CASSEGQGRNEQFF
.	TRBV30	TRBJ2-7	TRBD2	TGTGCCTGGAGCCCAGGACTAGCAAGCGAGCAGTACTTC	CAWSPGLASEQYF
once	TRBV6-5	TRBJ2-7	.	TGTGCCAGCAGCCCTTCAGGGAGTGGCGAGCAGTACTTC	CASSPSGSGEQYF
.	TRBV27	TRBJ1-1	.	TGTGCCAGCAGTTTTGGTGGACGGAACACTGAAGCTTTCTTT	CASSFGGRNTEAFF
.	TRBV5-6	TRBJ2-7	.	TGTGCCAGCAGCTTGGATTTCGGGATCTCCTACGAGCAGTACTTC	CASSLDFGISYEQYF
.	TRBV6-5	TRBJ2-5	TRBD1	TGTGCCAGCAGTTACCAAGCCCCTCGGACAGGGGGCGAAGAGACCCAGTACTTC	CASSYQAPRTGGEETQYF
.	TRBV5-1	TRBJ2-2	TRBD2	TGCGCCAGCAGCTTGGGGTCTAGCGGCGTCACCGGGGAGCTGTTTTTT	CASSLGSSGVTGELFF
.	TRBV6-2/TRBV6-3	TRBJ1-5	.	TGTGCCAGCAGGACGGGACACCTTAGCAATCAGCCCCAGCATTTT	CASRTGHLSNQPQHF
.	TRBV6-2/TRBV6-3	TRBJ1-1	.	TGTGCCAGCAGCCGTCTGGGCGGAACTGAAGCTTTCTTT	CASSRLGGTEAFF
once	TRBV29-1	TRBJ2-5	.	TGCAGCGTTGAAGATGATGGAGAGGGCATGAGGGAGACCCAGTACTTC	CSVEDDGEGMRETQYF
.	TRBV30	TRBJ2-3	.	TGTGCCTGGAGTACCGGAGACGGGACGTCTGGGACAGATACGCAGTATTTT	CAWSTGDGTSGTDTQYF
.	TRBV18	TRBJ1-6	.	TGTGCCAGCTCACTTCAGGGGTGGAATTCACCCCTCCACTTT	CASSLQGWNSPLHF
.	TRBV5-6	TRBJ2-7	.	TGCGCCAGCAGCTTCGGGGGGCAGTACGAGCAGTACTTC	CASSFGGQYEQYF
.	TRBV6-2/TRBV6-3	TRBJ2-3	.	TGTGCCAGCACGAGGGGTAGGGGCACAGATACGCAGTATTTT	CASTRGRGTDTQYF
.	TRBV29-1	TRBJ1-1	TRBD1	TGCAGCGTTCCGACAGGGGCCACTGAAGCTTTCTTT	CSVPTGATEAFF
.	TRBV29-1	TRBJ2-3	.	TGCAGCGTTGAAGTGGGCCGGAGCACAGATACGCAGTATTTT	CSVEVGRSTDTQYF
.	TRBV6-1	TRBJ2-7	TRBD2	TGTGCCAGCACCGTGGGCGGGAGTCTGTCCTACGAGCAGTACTTC	CASTVGGSLSYEQYF
.	TRBV2	TRBJ2-7	.	TGTGCCAGCAGGATCGATTACGAGCAGTACTTC	CASRIDYEQYF
.	TRBV12-3/TRBV12-4	TRBJ1-2	.	TGTGCCAGCAGTTTGCAGGGGTCCTACTATGGCAACACCTTC	CASSLQGSYYGNTF
.	TRBV30	TRBJ1-1	.	TGTGCCTGGAGCTCCACAGGGAACACTGAAGCTTTCTTT	CAWSSTGNTEAFF
.	TRBV27	TRBJ1-1	.	TGTGCCAGCAGTTTATGGGGTGGCGGTTCCTTGAACACTGAAGCTTTCTTT	CASSLWGGGSLNTEAFF
.	TRBV29-1	TRBJ2-2	.	TGCAGCGTTGAATCTGGCACCGGGGAGCTGTTTTTT	CSVESGTGELFF
.	TRBV6-5	TRBJ1-6	TRBD1	TGTGCCAGCAGTTACCGACTTATGACAGGGAGGCCTTCACCCCTCCACTTT	CASSYRLMTGRPSPLHF
.	TRBV19	TRBJ2-7	.	TGTGCCAGTAGTTTGGCAGGGTATCGCTACGAGCAGTACTTC	CASSLAGYRYEQYF
.	TRBV5-4	TRBJ1-2	.	TGTGCCAGCAGCCTAGAATTGGTCGATGGCTACACCTTC	CASSLELVDGYTF
few	TRBV5-1	TRBJ1-3	.	TGCGCCAGCAGCTTGGGCGGAGACTCTGGAAACACCATATATTTT	CASSLGGDSGNTIYF
once	TRBV6-2/TRBV6-3	TRBJ2-7	TRBD1	TGTGCCAGCAGCAACGGACAGGCTAGTGTCGCCGAGCAGTACTTC	CASSNGQASVAEQYF
.	TRBV19	TRBJ2-3	TRBD2	TGTGCCAGTAGTATCAGTCGCGGTAGCGGGGACACAGATACGCAGTATTTT	CASSISRGSGDTDTQYF
.	TRBV29-1	TRBJ2-5	.	TGCAGCGTTGTGCAGGGGGGAGAGACCCAGTACTTC	CSVVQGGETQYF
.	TRBV30	TRBJ2-7	.	TGTGCCTGGGCCTGGAGAGATAGATACGAGCAGTACTTC	CAWAWRDRYEQYF
.	TRBV24-1	TRBJ2-1	.	TGTGCCACCAGTGATTTGGGAGAGCAGTTCTTC	CATSDLGEQFF
.	TRBV29-1	TRBJ2-5	.	TGCAGCGTTAGCCTCCCGGGGGAGATCCAGTACTTC	CSVSLPGEIQYF
.	TRBV11-1	TRBJ2-5	.	TGTGCCAGCGCCTATAGCGGGACAGGGACCCAGTACTTC	CASAYSGTGTQYF
once	TRBV27	TRBJ1-5	TRBD1	TGTGCCAGCAGACAGGGGGTGTCGAGCAATCAGCCCCAGCATTTT	CASRQGVSSNQPQHF
.	TRBV29-1	TRBJ2-5	.	TGCAGCGTCACCGGACAGATACAAGAGACCCAGTACTTC	CSVTGQIQETQYF
.	TRBV4-2	TRBJ2-7	.	TGTGCCAGCAGCCAAGATCCAGGGCTGAGCTCCTACGAGCAGTACTTC	CASSQDPGLSSYEQYF
.	TRBV29-1	TRBJ1-1	.	TGCAGCGTTGAAGATAGAGAAGCTTTCTTT	CSVEDREAFF
.	TRBV11-2	TRBJ2-3	.	TGTGCCAGCAGCCGCACACCGCCAGGTACGCAGTATTTT	CASSRTPPGTQYF
.	TRBV29-1	TRBJ1-1	TRBD1	TGCAGCGCTGGTGACAGGGCTATGACCACTGAAGCTTTCTTT	CSAGDRAMTTEAFF
.	TRBV29-1	TRBJ2-1	.	TGCAGCGTTGACCGTGGGGGGCCGTCCTACAATGAGCAGTTCTTC	CSVDRGGPSYNEQFF
once	TRBV29-1	TRBJ1-2	TRBD1	TGCAGCGCCGTGACAGGGGGCGGTGGCTACACCTTC	CSAVTGGGGYTF
.	TRBV5-6	TRBJ1-2	.	TGTGCCAGCAGCTTGGAGACGGGGGCGGGCTATGGCTACACCTTC	CASSLETGAGYGYTF
.	TRBV29-1	TRBJ2-7	.	TGCAGCGTTCAGGGCGACGAGCAGTACTTC	CSVQGDEQYF
.	TRBV27	TRBJ2-1	TRBD1	TGTGCCAGCAGCTCCGGGACAGGGGTTTACAATGAGCAGTTCTTC	CASSSGTGVYNEQFF
.	TRBV29-1	TRBJ2-3	.	TGCAGCGTTGACCCGGGTGGGACAGATACGCAGTATTTT	CSVDPGGTDTQYF
.	TRBV6-6	TRBJ2-1	.	TGTGCCAGCACCCGCTGGGCCAATGAGCAGTTCTTC	CASTRWANEQFF
.	TRBV6-2/TRBV6-3	TRBJ1-1	.	TGTGCCAGCAGTTACTTGAGCGGTGGAAGAACTGAAGCTTTCTTT	CASSYLSGGRTEAFF
.	TRBV6-5	TRBJ1-5	.	TGTGCCAGCAAACAGGGTCCACGTGGCAATCAGCCCCAGCATTTT	CASKQGPRGNQPQHF